These 25 T cell receptor beta chains came from one sample sequenced in a study of Ad26.COV2.S vaccination and SARS-CoV-2 variants. TCRdb keeps only in-frame clones here, not all; method: immunoSEQ multiplex PCR. Among approximately 340,000 clones listed, about 92% were seen once. The sequenced sample was peripheral blood, obtained after recovery from COVID-19. The receptors stem from a human donor who had recovered from COVID-19.

This rearrangement joins TRBV6-6 to TRBJ1-4, with a weak D call TRBD1 (6 bases). The ends were cut back, 7 bases at V and 12 bases at J, with 15 bases in the middle. Looked up from germline, CDR1 is MNHNY and CDR2 is SVGAGI (reference sequence). This CDR3 spans 12 amino acids. This chain's CDR3 is CASNLIGGQLFF. As DNA, the CDR3 is TGTGCCAGCAACTTGATCGGGGGGCAACTGTTTTTT.

V gene TRBV10-1 combines with J gene TRBJ2-5; D perhaps matches TRBD1 (6 bases). The V gene's germline CDR1 is WNHNN and CDR2 SYGVQD (reference sequence). CDR3 length: 13 amino acids. The ends were cut back, 8 bases at V and 2 bases at J, with 12 bases in the middle. This chain's CDR3 is CASGLQGQETQYF. The CDR3 nucleotides read TGCGCCAGCGGGTTACAGGGTCAAGAGACCCAGTACTTC.

The V call is TRBV6-1, the J call TRBJ1-1; D gene unclear. This CDR3 comprises 12 residues. Trimming took 6 bases from V and 5 from J, leaving 10 bases between them. Germline lookup yields CDR1 MNHNS and CDR2 SASEGT. CDR3 protein: CASRPGRTEAFF. The CDR3 bases are TGTGCCAGCAGGCCGGGTCGGACTGAAGCTTTCTTT.

The chain uses TRBV7-9 and TRBJ1-1; tentatively, D is TRBD1 (5 bases). V was cut by 2 bases and J by 3 bases, with 16 bases left in between. The CDR3 loop spans 16 amino acids. Germline V gives CDR1 SEHNR, CDR2 FQNEAQ (reference sequence). CDR3 coding DNA: TGTGCCAGCAGCTTAATACAGGTCGTTCCCCACACTGAAGCTTTCTTT. Its translation is CASSLIQVVPHTEAFF.

This chain uses TRBV5-1 with TRBJ2-5; D may be TRBD2 (6 bases). CDR1 SGHRS and CDR2 YFSETQ come from the germline V gene. The CDR3 loop spans 13 amino acids. With 5 bases removed from V and 2 bases from J, the gap between germline ends came to 10 bases. The CDR3 loop is CASRTGLQETQYF. Here the CDR3 DNA reads TGCGCCAGCAGGACGGGACTGCAAGAGACCCAGTACTTC. Variable domain in full (rest from reference TRBV5-1 and TRBJ2-5): KAGVTQTPRYLIKTRGQQVTLSCSPISGHRSVSWYQQTPGQGLQFLFEYFSETQRNKGNFPGRFSGRQFSNSRSEMNVSTLELGDSALYLCASRTGLQETQYFGPGTRLLVL.

This chain links TRBV6-6 with TRBJ1-2; TRBD1 matches at 11 bases. J gave up 8 bases and V 4 bases, and 6 bases lay outside the gene matches. Germline CDR1 MNHNY, CDR2 SVGAGI (reference sequence). The CDR3 contains 14 residues. The CDR3 loop is CASSSDRGRAGYTF. The CDR3 nucleotides are TGTGCCAGCAGTTCGGACAGGGGGCGAGCGGGCTACACCTTC.

V is TRBV13 and J is TRBJ2-1, with D uncertain. This CDR3 spans 14 amino acids. Germline values: CDR1 PRHDT, CDR2 FYEKMQ (reference sequence). V was cut by 1 base and J by 1 base, with 5 bases left in between. CDR3 amino acids: CASSLDASYNEQFF. CDR3 bases: TGTGCCAGCAGCTTAGATGCGTCCTACAATGAGCAGTTCTTC. The full variable domain, rest sourced from reference TRBV13 and TRBJ2-1, is AAGVIQSPRHLIKEKRETATLKCYPIPRHDTVYWYQQGPGQDPQFLISFYEKMQSDKGSIPDRFSAQQFSDYHSELNMSSLELGDSALYFCASSLDASYNEQFFGPGTRLTVL.

The chain employs TRBV12-5 and TRBJ2-1; D is unresolved. Per germline, CDR1 LGHNT and CDR2 FRNRAP. CDR3 length equals 15 residues. V was shortened by 7 bases and J by 2 bases, with 15 bases between the two germline ends. CDR3: CASAKGRSTYNEQFF. The CDR3 DNA reads as TGTGCTAGTGCCAAGGGCCGCTCAACCTACAATGAGCAGTTCTTC. The variable domain in full, with the rest retrieved from reference TRBV12-5 and TRBJ2-1, is DARVTQTPRHKVTEMGQEVTMRCQPILGHNTVFWYRQTMMQGLELLAYFRNRAPLDDSGMPKDRFSAEMPDATLATLKIQPSEPRDSAVYFCASAKGRSTYNEQFFGPGTRLTVL.

This chain links TRBV9 with TRBJ2-3, with D possibly matching TRBD1 (6 bases). The CDR3 consists of 16 residues. Germline CDR1 and CDR2: SGDLS and YYNGEE. Between the trimmed V and J ends, which lost 4 bases and 0 bases, there was a span of 15 bases. CDR3 DNA: TGTGCCAGCAGCCCCTCTCAGGGGAGAAGCACAGATACGCAGTATTTT. Amino acids: CASSPSQGRSTDTQYF.

The CDR3 DNA reads as TGTGCCAGCAGTTACGGCCACACTGAAGCTTTCTTT. It is translated as CASSYGHTEAFF. The rearrangement links TRBV6-5 to TRBJ1-1; D call uncertain. V shed 2 bases and J shed 3 bases, with 4 bases lying between them. CDR3 size: 12 residues. Germline loops: CDR1 MNHEY, CDR2 SVGAGI.

The rearrangement links TRBV6-2 or TRBV6-3 to TRBJ1-6; 7 bases map to TRBD1. V gave up 5 bases and J gave up 0 bases; unmatched junction bases: 10. Germline V gene lookup returns CDR1 MNHEY and CDR2 SVGEGT. This CDR3 is built from 18 residues. This CDR3 is CASSNPSTGSSYNSPLHF. CDR3 bases: TGTGCCAGCAGTAATCCCTCGACAGGGAGCTCCTATAATTCACCCCTCCACTTT.

This chain connects TRBV3-1 (or the pseudogene TRBV3-2) to TRBJ1-4, with TRBD1 matching over 8 bases. This CDR3 has 18 residues. V shed 1 base, J shed 7 bases, and the junction held 14 bases outside the gene matches. Germline V gene lookup returns CDR1 LGHDT and CDR2 YNNKEL (reference sequence). The CDR3 DNA reads as TGTGCCAGCAGCCAAGGTTCAGGGGGCGCTTTATTGTCTGAAAAACTGTTTTTT. This translates into CASSQGSGGALLSEKLFF.

V is TRBV3-1 (or the pseudogene TRBV3-2) and J is TRBJ1-3; no definite D call. Germline lookup yields CDR1 LGHDT and CDR2 YNNKEL (reference sequence). V was pared by 0 bases and J by 0 bases, with 9 bases between. The length of the CDR3 is 16 residues. CDR3 sequence (DNA): TGTGCCAGCAGCCAAGACTACCGTCACTCTGGAAACACCATATATTTT. Residues: CASSQDYRHSGNTIYF.

The chain recombines TRBV10-3 with TRBJ2-3; no firm D call. The CDR3 spans 13 residues. CDR1 ENHRY and CDR2 SYGVKD come from the germline V gene. V was trimmed by 8 bases and J by 2 bases, leaving 11 bases between them. CDR3 region: CAIGEENTDTQYF. CDR3 nucleotides: TGTGCCATCGGGGAAGAAAACACAGATACGCAGTATTTT.

CDR3: CATSRQVNTEAFF. The CDR3 DNA reads TGTGCCACCAGCAGACAGGTTAACACTGAAGCTTTCTTT. This sequence joins TRBV15 and TRBJ1-1, with D hard to call. Looked up from germline, CDR1 is LNHNV and CDR2 is YYDKDF (reference sequence). Trimming left V 2 bases short and J 2 bases short, with 6 bases between. The CDR3 is 13 amino acids.

The chain links TRBV2 to TRBJ1-2, with a weak D call TRBD1 (5 bases). The germline V and J ends were trimmed by 1 base and 4 bases, with 22 bases remaining between them. Germline loops: CDR1 SNHLY, CDR2 FYNNEI. This CDR3 has 18 amino acids. CDR3 region: CASSEVVGQGNRPYGYTF. The CDR3 DNA sequence: TGTGCCAGCAGTGAAGTAGTTGGGCAGGGCAACAGACCCTATGGCTACACCTTC.

The chain carries TRBV7-2 and TRBJ1-5; perhaps TRBD1 as D (5 bases). The V end lost 4 bases, the J end lost 0 bases, and 19 bases lay between the germline ends. CDR3 length: 18 amino acids. The germline CDR1 and CDR2 sequences are SGHTA and FQGNSA. The CDR3 DNA follows: TGTGCCAGCAGCTCGACGACAGCCGTCCCTTATAGCAATCAGCCCCAGCATTTT. The encoded protein is CASSSTTAVPYSNQPQHF.

This chain connects TRBV27 to TRBJ2-5; 12 positions match TRBD2. Unmatched junction bases numbered 2, after V lost 1 base and J lost 2 bases. Germline lookup yields CDR1 MNHEY and CDR2 SMNVEV (reference sequence). The CDR3 has 16 residues. The CDR3 DNA is TGTGCCAGCAGTTTATTGGGGACTAGCGGGCAAGAGACCCAGTACTTC. It translates to CASSLLGTSGQETQYF.

The chain links TRBV27 to TRBJ2-1; 9 bases line up with TRBD2. Germline CDR1 reads MNHEY; CDR2 reads SMNVEV (reference sequence). The CDR3 is made up of 19 amino acids. J gave up 0 bases and V 0 bases, and 9 bases lay outside the gene matches. The CDR3 loop reads CASSLSGTSTSSSYNEQFF. CDR3 nucleotides: TGTGCCAGCAGTTTATCCGGGACTAGCACCTCGAGCTCCTACAATGAGCAGTTCTTC.

There are a few counts of this clone. The chain carries TRBV5-1 and TRBJ1-2, with D uncertain. Germline-derived CDR1 and CDR2 are SGHRS and YFSETQ. The CDR3 totals 11 residues. V was pared by 3 bases and J by 6 bases, with 6 bases between. CDR3 protein: CASSSRNGYTF. The CDR3 DNA reads as TGCGCCAGCAGCTCACGTAATGGCTACACCTTC.

This chain joins TRBV5-4 and TRBJ1-6, with D unresolved. V dropped 5 bases and J dropped 0 bases, with 6 bases sitting between them. Germline-derived CDR1 and CDR2 are SGHNT and YYREEE (reference sequence). The CDR3 has 14 amino acids. The CDR3 spells CASRQSSYNSPLHF. The DNA of the CDR3 is TGTGCCAGCAGACAGAGCTCCTATAATTCACCCCTCCACTTT.

This rearrangement joins TRBV9 to TRBJ1-2; D unclear. This CDR3 spans 15 amino acids. Trimming pared 0 bases from V and 6 bases from J, leaving 15 bases between. CDR1 and CDR2 (germline): SGDLS, YYNGEE. This chain's CDR3 is CASSVGPAGGDGYTF. The CDR3 coding sequence is TGTGCCAGCAGCGTAGGCCCAGCAGGCGGGGATGGCTACACCTTC.

For this clone: At the DNA level, this CDR3 is encoded by other sequences in the same sample as well. The V gene is TRBV5-1, the J gene TRBJ2-2; 7 bases are shared with TRBD1. V was pared by 2 bases and J by 1 base, with 2 bases of the junction left unmatched. This CDR3 region has 15 residues. CDR1 and CDR2 (germline): SGHRS, YFSETQ. The CDR3: CASSLGQVNTGELFF. CDR3 bases: TGCGCCAGCAGCTTAGGACAGGTGAACACCGGGGAGCTGTTTTTT.

V gene TRBV11-3 combines with J gene TRBJ2-5; the D gene is possibly TRBD2 (5 bases). Germline assignment: CDR1 SGHNT and CDR2 YENEEA. V lost 4 bases to trimming and J lost 2 bases, with 14 bases between them. The CDR3 runs 15 residues. The chain's CDR3 is CASSSRSGVQETQYF. Written as DNA, the CDR3 is TGTGCCAGCAGCTCCCGTTCCGGGGTTCAAGAGACCCAGTACTTC.

The chain uses TRBV19 and TRBJ1-2; D may be TRBD1 (6 bases). Germline values: CDR1 LNHDA, CDR2 SQIVND (reference sequence). The CDR3 sequence is 15 residues long. Trimming removed 6 bases from V and 5 bases from J, with 19 bases in between. This CDR3 is CASSRSGGRSYGYTF. CDR3 in DNA: TGTGCCAGTAGCCGGTCGGGGGGGCGCTCTTATGGCTACACCTTC.